These 6 T cell receptor beta chains came from one sample sequenced in a study of T cell responses to AZD1222 COVID-19 vaccine (dated by TCRdb to about 2021). The protocol used for the library was the immunoSEQ multiplex PCR assay. Not all clones reach the TCRdb copy of this immuneACCESS table, which keeps in-frame sequences only. Checked studies attribute under half of the gap to unresolved V genes and leave the rest unexplained. This sample holds approximately 150,000 clones; approximately 89% were observed only once. 5% of the sample goes to the ten largest clones. The sample's time point, from its label and the paper: baseline before first vaccination. Here the sequenced sample was peripheral blood, taken on day 0 of AZD1222 vaccination. The receptors derive from an adult in good health.

The chain is built from TRBV12-3 or TRBV12-4 and TRBJ2-2, with D hard to call. Between the trimmed V and J ends, which lost 6 bases and 4 bases, there was a span of 9 bases. The CDR3 consists of 13 residues. Here the CDR3 DNA reads TGTGCCAGCAGGCAGACGATCACCGGGGAGCTGTTTTTT. Translation: CASRQTITGELFF.

The CDR3 is CASSQAGTEYGYTF. CDR3 DNA: TGCGCCAGCAGCCAAGCAGGGACGGAGTATGGCTACACCTTC. This chain joins TRBV4-3 and TRBJ1-2, with TRBD1 as a possible D gene (5 bases). Looked up from germline, CDR1 is LGHNA and CDR2 is YSLEER. Trimming left V 1 base short and J 5 bases short, with 11 bases between. The CDR3 length is 14 residues.

The chain carries TRBV9 and TRBJ2-1; 7 bases are a match to TRBD2. CDR1 is SGDLS and CDR2 is YYNGEE in the germline V gene. The CDR3 runs to 13 residues. V trimming: 3 bases; J trimming: 6 bases; junction bases outside the gene matches: 3. The CDR3 DNA sequence: TGTGCCAGCAGCGCTCCTAGCGGCAATGAGCAGTTCTTC. It yields the protein CASSAPSGNEQFF.

The V gene is TRBV30, the J gene TRBJ2-7; TRBD2 matches 8 bases. CDR3 length: 12 amino acids. With V trimmed by 0 bases and J by 6 bases, 1 base remained unmatched. Per the germline V gene, CDR1 is GTSNPN and CDR2 is SVGIG (reference sequence). CDR3 sequence: CAWSVRGGEQYF. The CDR3 DNA reads TGTGCCTGGAGTGTACGGGGGGGCGAGCAGTACTTC.

The rearrangement uses TRBV7-3 and TRBJ2-3; perhaps TRBD1 as D (6 bases). V was shortened by 1 base and J by 2 bases, with 22 bases between the two germline ends. The germline gives CDR1 SGHTA, CDR2 FQGTGA. The CDR3 has 19 residues. CDR3 nucleotide sequence: TGTGCCAGCAGCTTAAGAGGGACATCAAATACCCCAAACACAGATACGCAGTATTTT. It yields the protein CASSLRGTSNTPNTDTQYF.

The chain has TRBV4-3 and TRBJ1-4; D gene uncertain. V was trimmed by 0 bases and J by 5 bases, leaving 10 bases between them. Germline loops: CDR1 LGHNA, CDR2 YSLEER. The CDR3 spans 15 residues. CDR3 amino acids: CASSQDGAVNEKLFF. The CDR3 coding sequence is TGCGCCAGCAGCCAAGATGGAGCAGTAAATGAAAAACTGTTTTTT.